This T cell receptor beta chain was captured by sequencing in a study of regulatory T cells in long-lasting Graves disease. Study-wide findings and caveats: Peripheral blood alone, not thyroid tissue, underwent study. Relative to newly diagnosed Graves' patients, persistent ones had lower TCR diversity. Persistent disease exhibited a predilection for TRBV28, TRBJ1-2 and TRBJ2-5. Persistent patients shared some 2,500 public clonotypes among themselves. Newly diagnosed patients shared fewer, at 900 to 1,000.

This CDR3 comprises 13 residues. Germline assignment: CDR1 SGHDT and CDR2 YYEEEE. V shed 0 bases, J shed 10 bases, and the junction held 3 bases outside the gene matches. This clonotype was seen at least ten times. Its antigen is unknown. Libraries of TCR beta came from iRepertoire HTBI primers plus Arm-PCR of CDR3 regions. TCRdb redid the calling of the multiplex PCR reads with MiXCR, one entry per CDR3 protein. Of 300,000 to 400,000 distinct CDR3 sequences in the sample, 15% to 19% were seen once. Time point of the sample: newly diagnosed GD, antithyroid drugs for less than 3 months. PBMCs provided the RNA from which the TCR library was made.

The source was peripheral blood mononuclear cells (PBMCs), collected at new diagnosis, from a patient treated with antithyroid drugs. The chain employs TRBV5-6 and TRBJ2-2, with 7 bases fitting TRBD1. This TCR was recovered from a female donor with Graves disease. The CDR3 protein is CASSLAGQKELFF. CDR3 coding DNA: TGTGCCAGCAGCTTGGCGGGACAGAAGGAGCTGTTTTTT.